These 14 T cell receptor beta chains originate from one sample sequenced in a study of blood T cell repertoires in COVID-19. Assay used: immunoSEQ multiplex PCR; TCRdb lists only in-frame clones, some missing. This repertoire shows tens of thousands of clones, around four fifths found once; its top ten account for around 6.5%. The material sequenced was peripheral blood. These receptors were collected from a human donor in a cohort sampled during active COVID-19.

This clone has just a few counts. J is TRBJ2-1 and V is TRBV5-8; D call uncertain. The CDR3 is 15 amino acids. Trimming removed 5 bases from V and 4 bases from J, with 16 bases in between. Germline-derived CDR1 and CDR2 are SGHTS and YDEGEE. CDR3 sequence reads: CASSLSPVLYNEQFF. CDR3 coding DNA: TGTGCCAGCAGTCTGAGTCCCGTACTTTACAATGAGCAGTTCTTC.

V usage is TRBV6-2 or TRBV6-3 and J usage is TRBJ1-2; 8 bases fit TRBD1. Per the germline V gene, CDR1 is MNHEY and CDR2 is SVGEGT. V lost 5 bases to trimming and J lost 1 base; unmatched junction nucleotides: 9. The CDR3 covers 16 residues. CDR3 coding DNA: TGTGCCAGCAGTAAGCGGACAGGGCGGATTAACTATGGCTACACCTTC. Its protein is CASSKRTGRINYGYTF.

V is TRBV27 and J is TRBJ1-4; no clear D. This CDR3 spans 17 amino acids. The V and J ends lost 5 bases and 0 bases respectively, with 16 bases between them. The germline CDR1 and CDR2 sequences are MNHEY and SMNVEV (reference sequence). CDR3 protein: CASSPKGRTATNEKLFF. The DNA of the CDR3 is TGTGCCAGCAGTCCAAAGGGCAGGACTGCAACTAATGAAAAACTGTTTTTT.

This sequence joins TRBV5-6 and TRBJ1-4, with a possible D match to TRBD1 (6 bases). Germline assignment: CDR1 SGHDT and CDR2 YYEEEE. Trimming left V 4 bases short and J 0 bases short, with 10 bases between. The CDR3 is made up of 15 amino acids. The CDR3 DNA reads TGTGCCAGCAGCCCAGGGGCAGCAACTAATGAAAAACTGTTTTTT. Protein: CASSPGAATNEKLFF.

The rearrangement links TRBV6-5 to TRBJ1-5; 7 bases fit TRBD1. Germline values: CDR1 MNHEY, CDR2 SVGAGI. Trimming removed 7 bases from V and 1 base from J; junction bases left unmatched: 4. The CDR3 covers 14 residues. Here the CDR3 reads CASTGQRSNQPQHF. The CDR3 DNA reads as TGTGCCAGCACGGGACAGAGGAGCAATCAGCCCCAGCATTTT.

This clone was observed a handful of times. The chain couples TRBV4-1 to TRBJ2-7; 8 bases match TRBD1. The CDR3 contains 15 residues. Germline V gene lookup returns CDR1 MGHRA and CDR2 YSYEKL. V was pared by 0 bases and J by 2 bases, with 3 bases of the junction left unmatched. In DNA form, the CDR3 reads TGCGCCAGCAGCCAAGATCCAGGGGGCGCCTACGAGCAGTACTTC. Amino acid sequence: CASSQDPGGAYEQYF.

The chain links TRBV7-8 to TRBJ2-1, with D possibly matching TRBD2 (6 bases). Germline CDR1 is SGHVS and CDR2 is FQNEAQ. Trimming took off 4 bases at V and 4 bases at J, with 14 bases between the two ends. CDR3 size: 15 residues. CDR3 bases: TGTGCCAGCAGCTCGACGCCGGGAGATTACAATGAGCAGTTCTTC. Translated: CASSSTPGDYNEQFF.

The rearrangement links TRBV7-6 to TRBJ2-7; a weak D match, TRBD2 (5 bases). Germline values: CDR1 SGHVS, CDR2 FNYEAQ. Trimming left V 4 bases short and J 4 bases short, with 11 bases between. The CDR3 is made up of 13 amino acids. CDR3 DNA sequence: TGTGCCAGCAGCTCGGCACTAGGTTACGAGCAGTACTTC. It yields the protein CASSSALGYEQYF.

The chain recombines TRBV29-1 with TRBJ1-1; D call uncertain. V was shortened by 7 bases and J by 3 bases, with 18 bases between the two germline ends. Germline V CDR1 and CDR2: SQVTM, ANQGSEA. CDR3 length: 14 amino acids. The CDR3 nucleotides read TGCAGCGCCTCAACCCCTTGGGCATACACTGAAGCTTTCTTT. This codes for CSASTPWAYTEAFF.

This chain connects TRBV7-9 to TRBJ1-2; D uncertain. The CDR3 length is 11 residues. The V gene lost 3 bases and the J gene lost 5 bases, with 4 bases spanning the gap. Germline values: CDR1 SEHNR, CDR2 FQNEAQ (reference sequence). In nucleotides, the CDR3 is TGTGCCAGCAGCTTGGCATATGGCTACACCTTC. Residues: CASSLAYGYTF. Full variable domain (missing parts from reference TRBV7-9 and TRBJ1-2): DTGVSQNPRHKITKRGQNVTFRCDPISEHNRLYWYRQTLGQGPEFLTYFQNEAQLEKSRLLSDRFSAERPKGSFSTLEIQRTEQGDSAMYLCASSLAYGYTFGSGTRLTVV.

V and J are TRBV3-1 (or the pseudogene TRBV3-2) and TRBJ2-5; weak D call: TRBD2 (6 bases). V was cut by 2 bases and J by 2 bases, with 9 bases left in between. The CDR3 is 14 amino acids. Looked up from germline, CDR1 is LGHDT and CDR2 is YNNKEL (reference sequence). The CDR3 spells CASSQLARQETQYF. In DNA form, the CDR3 reads TGTGCCAGCAGCCAACTAGCGCGTCAAGAGACCCAGTACTTC.

This chain links TRBV3-1 (or the pseudogene TRBV3-2) with TRBJ2-7; 11 nucleotides align to TRBD2. V trimming: 4 bases; J trimming: 5 bases; junction bases outside the gene matches: 7. The CDR3 loop spans 15 amino acids. In germline, CDR1 is LGHDT, CDR2 YNNKEL (reference sequence). CDR3 sequence: CASSRISGRVNEQYF. CDR3 DNA: TGTGCCAGCAGCCGAATTAGCGGGAGGGTCAACGAGCAGTACTTC.

The chain carries TRBV29-1 and TRBJ2-3; 8 nucleotides match TRBD2. This CDR3 comprises 12 residues. Germline V gene lookup returns CDR1 SQVTM and CDR2 ANQGSEA. The CDR3 reads CRAGAGADTQYF. CDR3 DNA sequence: TGCAGGGCCGGAGCGGGGGCCGATACGCAGTATTTT.

This clone was seen only once. V is TRBV5-1 and J is TRBJ1-2, with 11 bases matching TRBD1. CDR3 size: 16 residues. With V trimmed by 0 bases and J by 6 bases, 7 bases remained unmatched. CDR1 is SGHRS, CDR2 YFSETQ, per germline. DNA of the CDR3: TGCGCCAGCAGCTTGGGTCGGACAGGGGGCTGGAATGGCTACACCTTC. Translating gives CASSLGRTGGWNGYTF.